This T cell receptor beta chain was sequenced during a study of OX40 agonist ivuxolimab in advanced cancers. Overall study: Every 2 weeks, ivuxolimab was infused into the patients intravenously at between 0.01 and 10 mg/kg. Points from the study as a whole: Among the lowest peripheral clonal expansion occurred in 0.1-3.0 mg/kg partial responders.

Generated by immunoSEQ multiplex PCR, the TCRdb table keeps only in-frame clones and is missing some. The profile shows around 94,000 clones, around nine tenths of them singletons. The CDR3 consists of 16 residues. Trimming took 5 bases from V and 5 from J, leaving 21 bases between them. CDR1 and CDR2 from the germline V gene are SEHNR and FQNEAQ (reference sequence). Comments on this clone: The antigen is not known.

The specimen was CD4+ or CD8+ T cells sorted from blood, collected in a trial of the OX40 agonist ivuxolimab. The receptor's source is an adult with an advanced solid tumor such as melanoma, head and neck, liver or kidney cancer. V and J are TRBV7-9 and TRBJ2-5, with D possibly being TRBD2 (5 bases). CDR3 protein: CASSLDWARVAETQYF. As DNA, the CDR3 is TGTGCCAGCAGCCTAGATTGGGCCAGAGTAGCGGAGACCCAGTACTTC.